These 21 T cell receptor beta chains originate from one sample sequenced in a study of T cell responses to AZD1222 COVID-19 vaccine. Here immunoSEQ multiplex PCR was the method, and the copy in TCRdb shows in-frame clones only, minus some. The table shows tens of thousands of clones, with 88% occurring only once. The sample in question was peripheral blood, obtained on day 0 of AZD1222 vaccination. The source of these receptors is an adult in good health.

V is TRBV12-5 and J is TRBJ2-2; D is undetermined. CDR3 size: 14 residues. CDR1 and CDR2 (germline): LGHNT, FRNRAP. V was pared by 2 bases and J by 8 bases, with 12 bases between. The CDR3: CASGLTAPPGELFF. CDR3 nucleotides: TGTGCTAGTGGTTTGACTGCCCCCCCTGGGGAGCTGTTTTTT.

This sequence joins TRBV10-2 and TRBJ2-1, with no clear D. This CDR3 is built from 15 residues. Germline CDR1 is WSHSY and CDR2 is SAAADI. Trimming cost V 3 bases and J 11 bases, with 20 bases left between them. The CDR3 reads CASSEIAPTSRKQFF. The CDR3 DNA reads TGCGCCAGCAGTGAAATCGCCCCTACCAGTCGGAAGCAGTTCTTC.

The J gene is TRBJ1-2, the V gene TRBV2; TRBD1 matches at 12 bases. The CDR3 contains 16 residues. Trimming at V came to 6 bases and at J to 0 bases, leaving 5 bases not matched to a gene. In germline, CDR1 is SNHLY, CDR2 FYNNEI. The CDR3 region is CASSGTGGLSNYGYTF. In DNA form, the CDR3 reads TGTGCCAGCAGCGGGACAGGGGGCCTATCTAACTATGGCTACACCTTC.

CDR3 coding DNA: TGTGCCAGTAGGGTAGTACTTACAGGGGGCAATCAGCCCCAGCATTTT. Its protein product is CASRVVLTGGNQPQHF. The chain has TRBV19 and TRBJ1-5, with 7 bases that match TRBD1. Losses at the gene ends were 6 bases for V and 2 bases for J; bases not matched to a gene: 10. CDR3 size: 16 residues. Germline V CDR1 and CDR2: LNHDA, SQIVND (reference sequence).

The chain uses TRBV5-6 and TRBJ2-7; 9 bases map to TRBD2. Germline CDR1 reads SGHDT; CDR2 reads YYEEEE. The CDR3 runs 13 residues. J gave up 6 bases and V 4 bases, and 5 bases lay outside the gene matches. The CDR3 DNA is TGTGCCAGCAGCACCGGGACTAGCTTCGAGCAGTACTTC. Translation gives CASSTGTSFEQYF.

In its sample, this clone was seen a few times. DNA for the CDR3: TGTGCCAGCAGTGAAGCAGGAGCAGGGACCCAGTACTTC. As protein: CASSEAGAGTQYF. The chain joins TRBV25-1 to TRBJ2-5; no firm D call. Trimming shortened V by 2 bases and J by 7 bases, and 11 bases separated the two germline ends. The germline V gene encodes CDR1 MGHDK and CDR2 SYGVNS. The CDR3 has 13 residues.

CDR3: CASSQSIETDYGNTIYF. The CDR3 DNA reads as TGCGCCAGCAGTCAATCGATAGAGACGGATTATGGAAACACCATATATTTT. V gene TRBV23-1 combines with J gene TRBJ1-3, with D uncertain. TRBV23-1 is marked as an open reading frame, function uncertain. The CDR3 consists of 17 residues. Trimming shortened V by 0 bases and J by 3 bases, and 15 bases separated the two germline ends.

Here the CDR3 reads CASRELGFNEQYF. The CDR3 DNA follows: TGTGCCAGCAGGGAGTTGGGGTTCAACGAGCAGTACTTC. This chain uses TRBV6-5 with TRBJ2-7, with D hard to call. This CDR3 is built from 13 residues. The germline V gene has CDR1 MNHEY and CDR2 SVGAGI. The germline V and J ends were trimmed by 6 bases and 5 bases, with 14 bases remaining between them.

The gene calls are TRBV27 and TRBJ2-1; D unclear. Trimming pared 6 bases from V and 3 bases from J, leaving 15 bases between. Per germline, CDR1 MNHEY and CDR2 SMNVEV (reference sequence). This CDR3 comprises 15 residues. The CDR3 here is CASSFSAANYNEQFF. The CDR3 DNA follows: TGTGCCAGCAGCTTTAGTGCGGCTAACTACAATGAGCAGTTCTTC.

The chain carries TRBV27 and TRBJ1-4; 10 bases map to TRBD1. The junction had 7 bases not matched to a gene; V was cut back by 5 bases and J by 7 bases. Per the germline V gene, CDR1 is MNHEY and CDR2 is SMNVEV (reference sequence). The CDR3 contains 15 residues. CDR3 sequence reads: CASSRQGADAEKLFF. The DNA of the CDR3 is TGTGCCAGCAGTAGACAGGGGGCTGATGCTGAAAAACTGTTTTTT.

The chain links TRBV6-2 or TRBV6-3 to TRBJ2-3, with 10 bases matching TRBD2. CDR3 length equals 16 residues. Germline assignment: CDR1 MNHEY and CDR2 SVGEGT. V shed 5 bases and J 2 bases; nucleotides not matched to a gene: 7. The CDR3 loop is CASSVISGRYTDTQYF. The DNA of the CDR3 is TGTGCCAGCAGTGTGATTAGCGGGAGGTACACAGATACGCAGTATTTT.

The chain uses TRBV7-9 and TRBJ1-4; D not resolved. CDR3 length: 14 residues. Trimming left V 1 base short and J 9 bases short, with 12 bases between. Germline assignment: CDR1 SEHNR and CDR2 FQNEAQ (reference sequence). CDR3 sequence: CASSLEESGKKLFF. In nucleotides, the CDR3 is TGTGCCAGCAGCTTAGAGGAATCGGGGAAAAAACTGTTTTTT.

This chain joins TRBV7-9 and TRBJ2-5; D remains ambiguous. Between the trimmed V and J ends, which lost 5 bases and 5 bases, there was a span of 15 bases. The CDR3 sequence is 14 residues long. Germline values: CDR1 SEHNR, CDR2 FQNEAQ (reference sequence). Written as DNA, the CDR3 is TGTGCCAGCAGCCCCGCCCAGACCCCGGAGACCCAGTACTTC. Translated, it gives CASSPAQTPETQYF.

A single count supports this clone. The chain recombines TRBV13 with TRBJ2-7; 9 positions match TRBD2. The V gene end was trimmed by 2 bases and the J gene end by 6 bases; junction bases not matched to a gene: 2. CDR1 is PRHDT and CDR2 is FYEKMQ in the germline V gene (reference sequence). This CDR3 has 13 residues. The CDR3 DNA follows: TGTGCCAGCAGCTTACGAGCGGGGGGCGAGCAGTACTTC. It specifies CASSLRAGGEQYF.

V is TRBV4-3 and J is TRBJ2-7, with TRBD2 identical over 10 bases. The CDR3 totals 17 residues. The ends lost 4 bases at V and 2 bases at J; junction bases unmatched: 11. Germline CDR1 LGHNA, CDR2 YSLEER. For the CDR3, the DNA is TGCGCCAGCAGCCTTGGACTAGCGGACGACCGGGCCTACGAGCAGTACTTC. Encoded protein: CASSLGLADDRAYEQYF.

The chain joins TRBV19 to TRBJ1-2; D gene ambiguous. This CDR3 is 15 amino acids long. Between the trimmed V and J ends, which lost 0 bases and 4 bases, there was a span of 12 bases. CDR1 is LNHDA, CDR2 SQIVND, per germline (reference sequence). The CDR3 DNA is TGTGCCAGTAGTATAGATGGACTGGAGAGCTATGGCTACACCTTC. It yields the protein CASSIDGLESYGYTF.

The chain links TRBV7-2 to TRBJ2-5; 10 nucleotides match TRBD2. CDR3 size: 16 residues. From germline, CDR1 is SGHTA and CDR2 FQGNSA. Trimming at V came to 1 base and at J to 1 base, leaving 3 bases not matched to a gene. CDR3 protein: CASSLGLAGAQETQYF. The DNA for the CDR3 is TGTGCCAGCAGCTTAGGTCTAGCGGGAGCCCAAGAGACCCAGTACTTC.

The chain carries TRBV7-9 and TRBJ2-7; D is ambiguous. V lost 6 bases, J lost 4 bases, and 16 bases lay in between. This CDR3 spans 14 amino acids. In germline, CDR1 is SEHNR, CDR2 FQNEAQ (reference sequence). The CDR3 protein is CASSSDLPGYEQYF. CDR3 DNA: TGTGCCAGCAGTTCTGACCTGCCCGGATACGAGCAGTACTTC.

The table lists this clone with a count of one. This chain joins TRBV5-8 and TRBJ2-5, with D perhaps matching TRBD1 (6 bases). V was cut by 1 base and J by 4 bases, with 11 bases left in between. This CDR3 has 14 residues. Germline loops: CDR1 SGHTS, CDR2 YDEGEE. CDR3 amino acids: CASSLRQAVETQYF. CDR3 sequence (DNA): TGTGCCAGCAGCTTGCGACAGGCAGTAGAGACCCAGTACTTC. The variable domain in full, with the rest retrieved from reference TRBV5-8 and TRBJ2-5, is EAGVTQSPTHLIKTRGQQATLRCSPISGHTSVYWYQQALGLGLQFLLWYDEGEERNRGNFPPRFSGRQFPNYSSELNVNALELEDSALYLCASSLRQAVETQYFGPGTRLLVL.

This clone was recorded once. The chain joins TRBV19 to TRBJ1-2, with D perhaps matching TRBD1 (5 bases). CDR1 and CDR2 from the germline V gene are LNHDA and SQIVND (reference sequence). Trimming cost V 7 bases and J 8 bases, with 20 bases left between them. The CDR3 contains 14 residues. CDR3 nucleotides: TGTGCCAGTACCCGGGACCACCAGTATAAAGGCTACACCTTC. Translated, it gives CASTRDHQYKGYTF. Full variable domain (rest looked up from reference TRBV19 and TRBJ1-2): DGGITQSPKYLFRKEGQNVTLSCEQNLNHDAMYWYRQDPGQGLRLIYYSQIVNDFQKGDIAEGYSVSREKKESFPLTVTSAQKNPTAFYLCASTRDHQYKGYTFGSGTRLTVV.

This sequence joins TRBV7-9 and TRBJ2-1; 10 bases are a match to TRBD2. Trimming cost V 5 bases and J 0 bases; bases outside gene matches: 4. CDR1 is SEHNR and CDR2 is FQNEAQ in the germline V gene (reference sequence). The CDR3 is 16 amino acids. The chain's CDR3 is CASSPLAGGSYNEQFF. The CDR3 nucleotides read TGTGCCAGCAGCCCGTTAGCGGGAGGCTCCTACAATGAGCAGTTCTTC. Filled out from reference TRBV7-9 and TRBJ2-1, the complete variable domain reads DTGVSQNPRHKITKRGQNVTFRCDPISEHNRLYWYRQTLGQGPEFLTYFQNEAQLEKSRLLSDRFSAERPKGSFSTLEIQRTEQGDSAMYLCASSPLAGGSYNEQFFGPGTRLTVL.